The rows below give T cell receptor beta chains drawn from one sample of a study of blood T cells in healthy people across ages. TCRdb re-analysed the 5' RACE reads in MiXCR, keeping a single row per CDR3 protein. The sample lists hundreds of thousands of distinct CDR3 sequences; 56% were seen once. The sample taken for sequencing was blood. These receptors were obtained from a man aged 35-49 years in good health. Each CDR3 is given with its conserved first and last residue. A D gene is named only where the DNA matches it firmly. Not all rows give a size; the values are once, few, many and, for expanded clones, a class.

DNA: TGTGCCAGCAGCGCGCCCCCCCCCGACAGGGAGTTGATCTCCTATGGCTACACCTTC
CDR3: CASSAPPPDRELISYGYTF
J: TRBJ1-2
size: few
V: TRBV7-9
D: TRBD1

DNA: TGTGCCAGCAACGCGGCGGGCCAGGAGACCCAGTACTTC
CDR3: CASNAAGQETQYF
J: TRBJ2-5
size: .
V: TRBV27
D: .

DNA: TGCAGTGCAGAAGAGGGGATACAAGAGACCCAGTACTTC
CDR3: CSAEEGIQETQYF
J: TRBJ2-5
size: once
V: TRBV20-1
D: .

DNA: TGTGCCAGCAGTTACTTTGACAGGCTTTCTAACTATGGCTACACCTTC
CDR3: CASSYFDRLSNYGYTF
J: TRBJ1-2
size: .
V: TRBV6-2/TRBV6-3
D: .

DNA: TGTGCCAGCAGCAGTGAACAGGAGATGACTAGCACAGATACGCAGTATTTT
CDR3: CASSSEQEMTSTDTQYF
J: TRBJ2-3
size: .
V: TRBV27
D: .

DNA: TGTGCCAGCAGTTTAGGAGGGGACGGTCGCGAGCAGTACTTC
CDR3: CASSLGGDGREQYF
J: TRBJ2-7
size: .
V: TRBV12-3/TRBV12-4
D: .

DNA: TGCGCCAGCAGTAGACCTGGGACAGATACGCAGTATTTT
CDR3: CASSRPGTDTQYF
J: TRBJ2-3
size: many
V: TRBV6-5
D: .

DNA: TGTGCCAGCAGTTTACCCCAGAACCAAGTACCGACTAATGAAAAACTGTTTTTT
CDR3: CASSLPQNQVPTNEKLFF
J: TRBJ1-4
size: .
V: TRBV28
D: .

DNA: TGTGCCAGCAGTCACGAGGGACTCTATGGCTACACCTTC
CDR3: CASSHEGLYGYTF
J: TRBJ1-2
size: .
V: TRBV12-3/TRBV12-4
D: .

DNA: TGTGCCAGCAGCGGAGGACAGGGGGCTTTCTTT
CDR3: CASSGGQGAFF
J: TRBJ1-1
size: .
V: TRBV9
D: TRBD1

DNA: TGTGCCAGCAGTGAAACCCGGCTCCTCCAGTACTTC
CDR3: CASSETRLLQYF
J: TRBJ2-5
size: few
V: TRBV6-1
D: .

DNA: TGCGCCAGCAGCCTGGACCGGACAGGGCCAGATTCACCCCTCCACTTT
CDR3: CASSLDRTGPDSPLHF
J: TRBJ1-6
size: .
V: TRBV5-1
D: TRBD1

DNA: TGTGCCAGCAGCTTGTGGCGGGGGCGAGTCAAAAACATTCAGTACTTC
CDR3: CASSLWRGRVKNIQYF
J: TRBJ2-4
size: .
V: TRBV5-6
D: .

DNA: TGTGCCAGCAGCTTAGGGAAGGCTTGGACAGGGCGGAGGAATGGCTACACCTTC
CDR3: CASSLGKAWTGRRNGYTF
J: TRBJ1-2
size: .
V: TRBV7-6
D: TRBD1

DNA: TGCGCCAGCAGCCCTGACCCTCTGAACACTGAAGCTTTCTTT
CDR3: CASSPDPLNTEAFF
J: TRBJ1-1
size: .
V: TRBV5-1
D: .

DNA: TGTGCCAGCAGCTTTCAGGGAAGCCACGAGCAGTACTTC
CDR3: CASSFQGSHEQYF
J: TRBJ2-7
size: .
V: TRBV7-3
D: .

DNA: TGTGCCAGCAGGAGAGGGAGTGGGACAGATACGCAGTATTTT
CDR3: CASRRGSGTDTQYF
J: TRBJ2-3
size: .
V: TRBV6-1
D: .

DNA: TGTGCCAGCAGCGAGGGGGTTATGGATACGCAGTATTTT
CDR3: CASSEGVMDTQYF
J: TRBJ2-3
size: .
V: TRBV9
D: .

DNA: TGTGCCAGCAGCAACCTCGGCGTTGACTATGGCTACACCTTC
CDR3: CASSNLGVDYGYTF
J: TRBJ1-2
size: .
V: TRBV9
D: .

DNA: TGTGCCAGCAGCTTAGGTGGCAGCGTCTCTGGGGCCAACGTCCTGACTTTC
CDR3: CASSLGGSVSGANVLTF
J: TRBJ2-6
size: .
V: TRBV7-8
D: .

DNA: TGTGCCGGCAGCGATACAGAGTTCAACACTGAAGCTTTCTTT
CDR3: CAGSDTEFNTEAFF
J: TRBJ1-1
size: .
V: TRBV21-1
D: .

DNA: TGTGCCAGCAGTCGACCCCGGACAGGGGCCTCTGGAAACACCATATATTTT
CDR3: CASSRPRTGASGNTIYF
J: TRBJ1-3
size: few
V: TRBV6-6
D: TRBD1

DNA: TGTGCCAGCAGCCCGAGGACTCTGAATGAGCAGTTCTTC
CDR3: CASSPRTLNEQFF
J: TRBJ2-1
size: .
V: TRBV7-2
D: .

DNA: TGCAGTGCTTTCCCGCTCGGGACAGGGGTCGGCGGTGGGTCACCCCTCCACTTT
CDR3: CSAFPLGTGVGGGSPLHF
J: TRBJ1-6
size: .
V: TRBV20-1
D: TRBD1

DNA: TGCAGTGCCCTGAAGGGGGCGACGAGAGATACGCAGTATTTT
CDR3: CSALKGATRDTQYF
J: TRBJ2-3
size: .
V: TRBV20-1
D: TRBD1

DNA: TGTGCCAGCACCCTTGTTAGGAGCACCGGGGAGCTGTTTTTT
CDR3: CASTLVRSTGELFF
J: TRBJ2-2
size: .
V: TRBV6-6
D: .

DNA: TGTGCCAGCAGCAACCTCGGGACCGCTCCTCAAGAGACCCAGTACTTC
CDR3: CASSNLGTAPQETQYF
J: TRBJ2-5
size: few
V: TRBV7-6
D: .

DNA: TGTGCCAGCAGTGAAGGGAGCCTGGCGGGGTTCTACGAGCAGTACTTC
CDR3: CASSEGSLAGFYEQYF
J: TRBJ2-7
size: .
V: TRBV6-1
D: .

DNA: TGCGCCAGCAGCCCACGGACAGGGCCCGCGGGGACGACTGGGGCCAACGTCCTGACTTTC
CDR3: CASSPRTGPAGTTGANVLTF
J: TRBJ2-6
size: .
V: TRBV5-1
D: TRBD1

DNA: TGTGCTAGCAGTGCTAAACACAAGGATACGCAGTATTTT
CDR3: CASSAKHKDTQYF
J: TRBJ2-3
size: .
V: TRBV6-4
D: .

DNA: TGTGCCAGCAGACTTGTCGGACCCACAGATACGCAGTATTTT
CDR3: CASRLVGPTDTQYF
J: TRBJ2-3
size: .
V: TRBV27
D: .

DNA: TGTGCCAGCAGTCCGCACAGGGACGCAAGGGAGACCCAGTACTTC
CDR3: CASSPHRDARETQYF
J: TRBJ2-5
size: .
V: TRBV27
D: .

DNA: TGTGCCAGCAGCGGAGGACAAGATATGTCCTACAAGCAGTACTTC
CDR3: CASSGGQDMSYKQYF
J: TRBJ2-5
size: .
V: TRBV7-9
D: .